This T cell receptor beta chain was retrieved from a study of T cell changes during pregnancy in multiple sclerosis. Data came from immunoSEQ multiplex PCR; TCRdb stores just in-frame clones and leaves some out. The profile covers around 80,000 clones, with 94% appearing a single time and 0.99% taken by the ten largest. Germline trimming cut 4 bases from V and 3 bases from J; bases unmatched to any gene: 1. Germline V CDR1 and CDR2: SNHLY, FYNNEI. CDR3 length: 15 residues. The V call is TRBV2, the J call TRBJ1-3; 12 positions match TRBD1. The TCR sequence derives from a female donor in good health, enrolled as a control in a pregnancy study. Sequenced here: peripheral blood, sampled in the second trimester of pregnancy. The CDR3 region is CASSGDRGLGNTIYF. The CDR3 region has the DNA TGTGCCAGCAGTGGGGACAGGGGGCTTGGAAACACCATATATTTT. Full variable domain (missing parts from reference TRBV2 and TRBJ1-3): EPEVTQTPSHQVTQMGQEVILRCVPISNHLYFYWYRQILGQKVEFLVSFYNNEISEKSEIFDDQFSVERPDGSNFTLKIRSTKLEDSAMYFCASSGDRGLGNTIYFGEGSWLTVV.